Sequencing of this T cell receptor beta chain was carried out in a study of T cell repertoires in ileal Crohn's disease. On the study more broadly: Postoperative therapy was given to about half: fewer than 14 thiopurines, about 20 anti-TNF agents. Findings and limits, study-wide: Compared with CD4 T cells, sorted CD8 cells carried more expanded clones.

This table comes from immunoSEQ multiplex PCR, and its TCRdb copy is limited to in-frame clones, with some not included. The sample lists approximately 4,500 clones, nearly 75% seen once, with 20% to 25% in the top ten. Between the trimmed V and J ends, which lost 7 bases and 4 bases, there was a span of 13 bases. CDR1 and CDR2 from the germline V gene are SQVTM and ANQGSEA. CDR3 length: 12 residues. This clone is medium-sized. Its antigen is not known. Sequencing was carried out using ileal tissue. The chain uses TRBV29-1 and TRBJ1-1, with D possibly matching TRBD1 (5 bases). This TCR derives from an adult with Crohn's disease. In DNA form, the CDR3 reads TGCAGCGGCATGCAGGGCCTCACTGAAGCTTTCTTT. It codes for CSGMQGLTEAFF.